The clone carrying this T cell receptor (beta chain) ranks as medium-sized. Its target is not known. CDR1 is LGHNA and CDR2 is YSLEER in the germline V gene. Trimming shortened V by 0 bases and J by 3 bases, and 6 bases separated the two germline ends. This CDR3 comprises 13 residues. Under the authors' procedure: Samples had a median of 95,638 TCRs, ranging roughly 20,000 to 690,600. TCRdb re-called the RACE reads through MiXCR, storing one row per CDR3 protein. TCRdb, rather than the study authors, made the V and J calls. The sample lists some 30,000 distinct CDR3 sequences, 5.5% to 6.5% occurring once. These data come from a study of human T cells and chemical hapten exposure. Across the whole study: For the roughly 26-week duration of the study, patients were given weekly doses of diphenylcyclopropenone on the scalp. Study observations and caveats: High-frequency TCRs, those above 1 in 1000, stayed the same after DPC sensitization.

The time point here: patch test 3, about 24 weeks after DPC sensitization. Sample treatment: therapeutic diphenylcyclopropenone sensitization with weekly scalp DPC. This sample comprised whole blood, obtained in connection with sensitization to the hapten diphenylcyclopropenone (DPC). The receptor's source is a man aged 30 to 45 with alopecia areata. Some clones in this sample may be carry-over from other donors' samples. The chain employs TRBV4-3 and TRBJ2-7, with D unresolved. In DNA form, the CDR3 reads TGCGCCAGCAGCCAAGATCACCTCTACGAGCAGTACTTC. This translates into CASSQDHLYEQYF.